This T cell receptor (beta chain) originates from a study of T cell repertoires in cytomegalovirus infection. Study at large: CMV epitopes, recently identified HLA-C-restricted and well-studied HLA-B-restricted, were used. Matching HLA type and CMV infection were both indicated by public TCR beta signatures.

The study's findings and limits: It was HLA-C-restricted CMV-specific TCR beta clonotypes that dominated the response ex vivo.

The V end lost 3 bases, the J end lost 1 base, and 14 bases lay between the germline ends. The CDR3 totals 15 residues. Germline V gene lookup returns CDR1 SGHRS and CDR2 YFSETQ. MiXCR was run by TCRdb on the reads, yielding one entry per CDR3 protein. Of about 89,000 distinct CDR3 sequences detected, 25% to 30% appear once; the ten largest clones hold about three quarters. Only one count was recorded for this clonotype. Its antigen is undetermined. The source is a human donor in good health (CMV status not recorded). Some clones in this sample may be carry-over from other donors' samples. The material sequenced was CD8+ T cells from cultured PBMCs, taken from culture after CMV antigen stimulation. V usage is TRBV5-1 and J usage is TRBJ2-7, with D maybe TRBD1 (5 bases). The CDR3 DNA reads as TGCGCCAGCAGCTACATTGCAGGGTCTTCCTACGAGCAGTACTTC. This encodes CASSYIAGSSYEQYF.